This T cell receptor beta chain emerged from a study of CD8+CD57+ T cells in acquired aplastic anemia. The sample holds many counts of this clonotype. The germline V and J ends were trimmed by 6 bases and 4 bases, with 17 bases remaining between them. Germline V lookup: CDR1 DFQATT, CDR2 SNEGSKA (reference sequence). The CDR3 totals 14 residues. Genomic DNA was employed as the template in profiling TCR beta VDJ and CDR3. Each CDR3 protein gets one entry after TCRdb re-called the reads with MiXCR. This table has about 210,000 distinct CDR3 sequences, 34% appearing once. Sequenced input: sorted CD4+, CD8+, or CD8+CD57+ T cells (not recorded which) from PBMCs. The chain couples TRBV20-1 to TRBJ2-3; tentative D call: TRBD2 (6 bases). This receptor was obtained from a human donor in good health, serving as a control. This CDR3 reads CSARPVWGADTQYF. The CDR3 DNA follows: TGCAGTGCCCGGCCTGTGTGGGGGGCAGATACGCAGTATTTT.